The rows below give T cell receptor beta chains drawn from one sample of a study of shared clonotypes between healthy human individuals. Repertoires were generated with immunoSEQ multiplex PCR, while TCRdb's copy carries only in-frame clones and drops some. The table lists millions of clones, 90% to 95% of them singletons. What was sequenced was naive CD4+ T cells sorted from blood. The receptors originated from a man aged 18 to 35 in good health. Each CDR3 is given with its conserved first and last residue. The order of the fields is D gene, J gene, clone size, V gene, CDR3 DNA, CDR3 protein. D genes are given only for firm matches. Not all rows give a size; the values are once, few, many and, for expanded clones, a class.

d_gene: TRBD1
j_gene: TRBJ2-5
abundance: .
v_gene: TRBV6-1
CDR3nt: TGTGCCAGCAGTACAGGGGGCGCGTCTGAGACCCAGTACTTC
CDR3aa: CASSTGGASETQYF

d_gene: TRBD1
j_gene: TRBJ2-7
abundance: .
v_gene: TRBV15
CDR3nt: TGTGCCACCAGCCCGCAAAACAGGGGAACCTACGAGCAGTACTTC
CDR3aa: CATSPQNRGTYEQYF

d_gene: .
j_gene: TRBJ2-1
abundance: .
v_gene: TRBV7-2
CDR3nt: TGTGCCAGCAGCTTAGCTTCCGGTAGCGGGCAGTTCTTC
CDR3aa: CASSLASGSGQFF

d_gene: .
j_gene: TRBJ2-7
abundance: .
v_gene: TRBV11-3
CDR3nt: TGTGCCAGCAGCTTAGAGGGGGCACGTGTGTACGAGCAGTACTTC
CDR3aa: CASSLEGARVYEQYF

d_gene: .
j_gene: TRBJ1-5
abundance: .
v_gene: TRBV30
CDR3nt: TGTGCCTGGGGGACAACCGACAATCAGCCCCAGCATTTT
CDR3aa: CAWGTTDNQPQHF

d_gene: .
j_gene: TRBJ2-7
abundance: .
v_gene: TRBV7-9
CDR3nt: TGTGCCAGCAGCCCCCATGGGGTATCCTACGAGCAGTACTTC
CDR3aa: CASSPHGVSYEQYF

d_gene: .
j_gene: TRBJ2-1
abundance: few
v_gene: TRBV19
CDR3nt: TGTGCCAGTAGTACTACCCCCGGGGGTGCGAATGAGCAGTTCTTC
CDR3aa: CASSTTPGGANEQFF

d_gene: .
j_gene: TRBJ2-7
abundance: .
v_gene: TRBV29-1
CDR3nt: TGCAGCGTTGTAGCCAGGATGAGGGACGAGCAGTACTTC
CDR3aa: CSVVARMRDEQYF

d_gene: TRBD1
j_gene: TRBJ2-3
abundance: .
v_gene: TRBV10-3
CDR3nt: TGTGCCATCAGTGAGGCGGGACAGGGCGCAGATACGCAGTATTTT
CDR3aa: CAISEAGQGADTQYF

d_gene: TRBD1
j_gene: TRBJ1-2
abundance: .
v_gene: TRBV6-1
CDR3nt: TGTGCCAGCAATTCTGACAGGGCTCAGTCCTATGGCTACACCTTC
CDR3aa: CASNSDRAQSYGYTF

d_gene: .
j_gene: TRBJ1-4
abundance: .
v_gene: TRBV5-1
CDR3nt: TGCGCCAGCAGCTTGGGGGGCAGCCTTAATGAAAAACTGTTTTTT
CDR3aa: CASSLGGSLNEKLFF

d_gene: .
j_gene: TRBJ1-1
abundance: .
v_gene: TRBV5-6
CDR3nt: TGTGCCAGCAGCGCCGGAACTTTTCGGGGCGAGAACACTGAAGCTTTCTTT
CDR3aa: CASSAGTFRGENTEAFF

d_gene: .
j_gene: TRBJ2-2
abundance: .
v_gene: TRBV7-9
CDR3nt: TGTGCCAGCAGCCTCACCAACACCGGGGAGCTGTTTTTT
CDR3aa: CASSLTNTGELFF

d_gene: .
j_gene: TRBJ1-1
abundance: .
v_gene: TRBV29-1
CDR3nt: TGCAGCGCAGCGGGACGGGTGAACACTGAAGCTTTCTTT
CDR3aa: CSAAGRVNTEAFF

d_gene: TRBD1
j_gene: TRBJ2-7
abundance: .
v_gene: TRBV11-1
CDR3nt: TGTGCCAGCAGCACCCCCGGGACAGGCTCCTACGAGCAGTACTTC
CDR3aa: CASSTPGTGSYEQYF

d_gene: .
j_gene: TRBJ1-2
abundance: .
v_gene: TRBV5-6
CDR3nt: TGTGCCAGCAGCTTGTCTACAGGATCATATGGCTACACCTTC
CDR3aa: CASSLSTGSYGYTF

d_gene: .
j_gene: TRBJ1-4
abundance: .
v_gene: TRBV21-1
CDR3nt: TGTGCCAGCAGCAAAAGGGGGGGTCCAACTAATGAAAAACTGTTTTTT
CDR3aa: CASSKRGGPTNEKLFF

d_gene: .
j_gene: TRBJ2-5
abundance: .
v_gene: TRBV4-3
CDR3nt: TGCGCCAGCAGCCAAGTTCACAGGGCGGGATACGAGACCCAGTACTTC
CDR3aa: CASSQVHRAGYETQYF

d_gene: .
j_gene: TRBJ2-3
abundance: .
v_gene: TRBV5-1
CDR3nt: TGCGCCAGCAGCTTCGGCGGAAGCACAGATACGCAGTATTTT
CDR3aa: CASSFGGSTDTQYF

d_gene: .
j_gene: TRBJ2-2
abundance: .
v_gene: TRBV18
CDR3nt: TGTGCCAGCTCACCACCGGGGCCTTCGAACACCGGGGAGCTGTTTTTT
CDR3aa: CASSPPGPSNTGELFF

d_gene: .
j_gene: TRBJ2-3
abundance: .
v_gene: TRBV29-1
CDR3nt: TGCAGCGTTGCTGGGGGCGGGCGGGATCGCGATACGCAGTATTTT
CDR3aa: CSVAGGGRDRDTQYF

d_gene: .
j_gene: TRBJ2-3
abundance: once
v_gene: TRBV4-2
CDR3nt: TGTGCCAGCACCCCCTTGGGACGAGATACAGATACGCAGTATTTT
CDR3aa: CASTPLGRDTDTQYF

d_gene: .
j_gene: TRBJ1-3
abundance: .
v_gene: TRBV6-1
CDR3nt: TGTGCCAGCAGTTTCACCGGACAGTCCGGAAACACCATATATTTT
CDR3aa: CASSFTGQSGNTIYF

d_gene: .
j_gene: TRBJ1-1
abundance: .
v_gene: TRBV7-2
CDR3nt: TGTGCCAGCAGCTTAATCAGGAACACTGAAGCTTTCTTT
CDR3aa: CASSLIRNTEAFF

d_gene: TRBD1
j_gene: TRBJ2-7
abundance: .
v_gene: TRBV7-6
CDR3nt: TGTGCCAGCAGCTTAGGGACAGGCACTCACGAGCAGTACTTC
CDR3aa: CASSLGTGTHEQYF

d_gene: .
j_gene: TRBJ2-7
abundance: .
v_gene: TRBV5-1
CDR3nt: TGCGCCAGCAGCTTGGGACAGGCAGCGTGGGAGCAGTACTTC
CDR3aa: CASSLGQAAWEQYF

d_gene: TRBD1
j_gene: TRBJ2-3
abundance: .
v_gene: TRBV7-7
CDR3nt: TGTGCTAGCTCACAGACAGGGGGTAGGACAGATACGCAGTATTTT
CDR3aa: CASSQTGGRTDTQYF

d_gene: .
j_gene: TRBJ2-4
abundance: once
v_gene: TRBV2
CDR3nt: TGTGCCAGCAGTGAGGAACAAACGGCCAAAAACATTCAGTACTTC
CDR3aa: CASSEEQTAKNIQYF

d_gene: TRBD1
j_gene: TRBJ2-7
abundance: .
v_gene: TRBV7-2
CDR3nt: TGTGCCAGCAGTCACCGACAGGGGGTGTACGAGCAGTACTTC
CDR3aa: CASSHRQGVYEQYF

d_gene: .
j_gene: TRBJ2-5
abundance: .
v_gene: TRBV28
CDR3nt: TGTGCCAGCAGTTTATCCATTCCGGGCGGCCAAGAGACCCAGTACTTC
CDR3aa: CASSLSIPGGQETQYF

d_gene: .
j_gene: TRBJ2-7
abundance: .
v_gene: TRBV6-6
CDR3nt: TGTGCCAGCAGTTATCAGGGATCGGGCTACGAGCAGTACTTC
CDR3aa: CASSYQGSGYEQYF

d_gene: TRBD1
j_gene: TRBJ2-3
abundance: .
v_gene: TRBV6-1
CDR3nt: TGTGCCAGCAGTTGGACAGGCGGCACAGATACGCAGTATTTT
CDR3aa: CASSWTGGTDTQYF

d_gene: .
j_gene: TRBJ2-1
abundance: .
v_gene: TRBV7-9
CDR3nt: TGTGCCAGCAGCTTTCAGTCCGATGAGCAGTTCTTC
CDR3aa: CASSFQSDEQFF

d_gene: TRBD1
j_gene: TRBJ2-7
abundance: .
v_gene: TRBV27
CDR3nt: TGTGCCAGCAGTTTTGACCGACAGGGGGAACAGTACTTC
CDR3aa: CASSFDRQGEQYF

d_gene: .
j_gene: TRBJ2-2
abundance: .
v_gene: TRBV6-1
CDR3nt: TGTGCCAGCACGGAGGTTGGCACCGGGGAGCTGTTTTTT
CDR3aa: CASTEVGTGELFF

d_gene: .
j_gene: TRBJ2-5
abundance: .
v_gene: TRBV29-1
CDR3nt: TGCAGCGCAGCAGGGCAACAACTGGGGACGGAGTACTTC
CDR3aa: CSAAGQQLGTEYF

d_gene: .
j_gene: TRBJ1-5
abundance: .
v_gene: TRBV10-1
CDR3nt: TGCGCCAGCAACGTACAGCCCCAGCATTTT
CDR3aa: CASNVQPQHF

d_gene: .
j_gene: TRBJ1-1
abundance: .
v_gene: TRBV10-2
CDR3nt: TGCGCCAGCAGTGAGTCCGGACTAAACACTGAAGCTTTCTTT
CDR3aa: CASSESGLNTEAFF

d_gene: TRBD2
j_gene: TRBJ2-1
abundance: .
v_gene: TRBV27
CDR3nt: TGTGCCAGCGGAACCGTTACTAGCGGGGGGTTCAATGAGCAGTTCTTC
CDR3aa: CASGTVTSGGFNEQFF

d_gene: .
j_gene: TRBJ1-5
abundance: few
v_gene: TRBV11-2
CDR3nt: TGTGCCAGCAGCCCACAGGGTAGCAATCAGCCCCAGCATTTT
CDR3aa: CASSPQGSNQPQHF

d_gene: .
j_gene: TRBJ2-2
abundance: .
v_gene: TRBV9
CDR3nt: TGTGCCAGCAGCCTTAGACCCGACACCGGGGAGCTGTTTTTT
CDR3aa: CASSLRPDTGELFF

d_gene: TRBD1
j_gene: TRBJ2-3
abundance: .
v_gene: TRBV6-5
CDR3nt: TGTGCCAGCAGTTTAAGACAGGGGCGAACAGATACGCAGTATTTT
CDR3aa: CASSLRQGRTDTQYF

d_gene: TRBD1
j_gene: TRBJ2-5
abundance: .
v_gene: TRBV5-1
CDR3nt: TGCGCCAGCAGCTTGGGGACAGGAGGTATTATGGAGACCCAGTACTTC
CDR3aa: CASSLGTGGIMETQYF

d_gene: TRBD1
j_gene: TRBJ2-3
abundance: once
v_gene: TRBV5-6
CDR3nt: TGTGCCAGCAGCTTGGGGGGACAGTTCACAGATACGCAGTATTTT
CDR3aa: CASSLGGQFTDTQYF

d_gene: .
j_gene: TRBJ2-2
abundance: .
v_gene: TRBV7-9
CDR3nt: TGTGCCAGCAGCTTATTGTCTAGCCTTACCGGGGAGCTGTTTTTT
CDR3aa: CASSLLSSLTGELFF

d_gene: .
j_gene: TRBJ1-1
abundance: .
v_gene: TRBV5-1
CDR3nt: TGCGCCAGCAGCTTGGCTGGGGCGGGGGTGAACACTGAAGCTTTCTTT
CDR3aa: CASSLAGAGVNTEAFF